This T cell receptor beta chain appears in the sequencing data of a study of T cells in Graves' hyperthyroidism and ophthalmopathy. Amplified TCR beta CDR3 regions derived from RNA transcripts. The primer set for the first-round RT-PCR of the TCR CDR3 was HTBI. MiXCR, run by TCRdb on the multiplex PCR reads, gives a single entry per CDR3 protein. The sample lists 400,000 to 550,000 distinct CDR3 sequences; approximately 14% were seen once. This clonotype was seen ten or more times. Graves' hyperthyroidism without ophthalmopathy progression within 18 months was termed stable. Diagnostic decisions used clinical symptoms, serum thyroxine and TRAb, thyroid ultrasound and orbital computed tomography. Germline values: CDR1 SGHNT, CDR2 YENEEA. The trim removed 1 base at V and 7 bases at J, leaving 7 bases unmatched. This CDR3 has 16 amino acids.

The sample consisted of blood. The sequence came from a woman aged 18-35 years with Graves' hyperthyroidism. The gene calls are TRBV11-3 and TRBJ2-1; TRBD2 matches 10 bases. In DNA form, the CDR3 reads TGTGCCAGCAGCTTAGTGGGCCTAGCGGGAGATAATGAGCAGTTCTTC. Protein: CASSLVGLAGDNEQFF.